This paragraph reports one T cell receptor beta chain. This sample is drawn from a study of OX40 agonist ivuxolimab in advanced cancers. Whole-study context: Two patients with cutaneous melanoma and one with hepatocellular carcinoma, three in total, showed partial responses.

The V and J ends lost 7 bases and 0 bases respectively, with 14 bases between them. CDR1 is LNHDA and CDR2 is SQIVND in the germline V gene (reference sequence). The length of the CDR3 is 15 residues. Method: immunoSEQ multiplex PCR; TCRdb's copy keeps in-frame clones and lacks some. The sample has tens of thousands of clones, approximately 80% seen once; the top ten hold around 0.45%. The J gene is TRBJ2-3, the V gene TRBV19, with D maybe TRBD1 (5 bases). Sequencing was performed on CD4+ or CD8+ T cells sorted from blood, taken in a trial of the OX40 agonist ivuxolimab. This clonotype was sampled from an adult with an advanced solid tumor such as melanoma, head and neck, liver or kidney cancer. In DNA, the CDR3 is TGTGCCAGTATGAAGGGCAGGGCAAGCACAGATACGCAGTATTTT. Translating it yields CASMKGRASTDTQYF.